This T cell receptor (beta chain) originates from a study of blood T cell repertoires in COVID-19. Study-level background: Both acute and convalescent COVID-19 samples were obtained from the United States, Italy and Spain.

Unmatched junction bases numbered 12, after V lost 7 bases and J lost 7 bases. The CDR3 is 15 residues long. In germline, CDR1 is LNHDA, CDR2 SQIVND (reference sequence). Produced via immunoSEQ multiplex PCR; TCRdb's table is partial and in-frame only. The sample gives about 50,000 clones, roughly 90% of which show up once; roughly 10% is in the top ten. This receptor was taken from a woman of 80 years or more with acute or convalescent COVID-19. J is TRBJ1-5 and V is TRBV19; the match to TRBD1 covers 8 bases. Sequencing used peripheral blood. CDR3 in DNA: TGTGCCAGTACCCCCGGGACAGGTGGAGAACAGCCCCAGCATTTT. Translated: CASTPGTGGEQPQHF.